These T cell receptor beta chains were read from a single sample in a study of T-cell memory formation after mild COVID-19. Via MiXCR, TCRdb re-called the 5' RACE reads, giving one row per CDR3 protein. The repertoire holds roughly 370,000 distinct CDR3 sequences, with approximately 15% as singletons. Sequenced input: PBMCs or a T cell subset sorted from them (not recorded which). The receptors were gathered from a man aged 18 to 30 who had mild COVID-19 (a few samples of this study predate the infection). Cell type and time point are not known. The CDR3 runs from the conserved cysteine through the conserved F or W. Each record gives: J gene, D gene, clone size, V gene, CDR3 DNA, CDR3 protein. The D gene is left open where the match is weak. Clone sizes are given selectively: once, few, many, or a class where the clone is expanded.

TRBJ2-2 - few TRBV18 TGTGCCAGCTCACCACCGGTGACGACTTGGGGGGAGCTGTTTTTT CASSPPVTTWGELFF
TRBJ1-5 - - TRBV20-1 TGCAGTGGGTCAGGTAGCAATCAGCCCCAGCATTTT CSGSGSNQPQHF
TRBJ2-1 TRBD1 - TRBV6-2/TRBV6-3 TGTGCCAGCAGCTCGGACAGGGACTACAATGAGCAGTTCTTC CASSSDRDYNEQFF
TRBJ2-1 - few TRBV20-1 TGCAGTGCTAGAGATCCGAGGTACCAGCCCAATGAGCAGTTCTTC CSARDPRYQPNEQFF
TRBJ2-5 - - TRBV20-1 TGCAGTGCTAGAGACGAGAGAGAGACCCAGTACTTC CSARDERETQYF
TRBJ2-7 - - TRBV7-9 TGTGCCAGCAGCTTGAGGGACCACGAGCAGTACTTC CASSLRDHEQYF
TRBJ1-2 - - TRBV28 TGTGCCAGCAGCACGACAGCAACTAACTATGGCTACACCTTC CASSTTATNYGYTF
TRBJ1-5 TRBD1 - TRBV5-1 TGCGCCAGCAGCTTGGACGGGACAGGGGTCGGTCAGCCCCAGCATTTT CASSLDGTGVGQPQHF
TRBJ1-1 - - TRBV5-8 TGTGCCAGCAGCCCCTTTAACACTGAAGCTTTCTTT CASSPFNTEAFF
TRBJ1-1 - - TRBV4-1 TGCGCCAGCAGCCAAGGGGAAGGGAGAACGGATGAAGCTTTCTTT CASSQGEGRTDEAFF
TRBJ1-2 - - TRBV7-2 TGTGCCAGCAGCTCGGGAAGGACCTCATTCTATGGCTACACCTTC CASSSGRTSFYGYTF
TRBJ1-6 - few TRBV5-1 TGCGCCAGCAGCTTGGAGGGTACCTTCGTTTCACCCCTCCACTTT CASSLEGTFVSPLHF
TRBJ1-2 - - TRBV7-2 TGTGCCAGCACCATTCCGACGGGGACCTATGGCTACACATTC CASTIPTGTYGYTF
TRBJ2-3 TRBD2 few TRBV11-1 TGTGCCAGCAGCTTAGTTGCGACTAGCTGGAGCACAGATACGCAGTATTTT CASSLVATSWSTDTQYF
TRBJ1-1 - once TRBV12-3/TRBV12-4 TGTGCCAGCAGCCAGCGCTCTAAGACTGAAGCTTTCTTT CASSQRSKTEAFF
TRBJ2-2 - - TRBV6-5 TGTGCCAGCAGTCGCCGTGGAGGGGCGGGCACCGGGGAGCTGTTTTTT CASSRRGGAGTGELFF
TRBJ2-7 TRBD1 few TRBV12-3/TRBV12-4 TGTGCCAGCAGTTTAAGGAACAGGGGGAGAAACGAGCAGTACTTC CASSLRNRGRNEQYF